This TCR beta chain is from a study of neurological immune-mediated disorders. Time point described: technical triplicate 1. The V end was cut by 5 bases, the J end by 9 bases, with 14 bases between. Germline lookup yields CDR1 DFQATT and CDR2 SNEGSKA (reference sequence). The CDR3 is 13 amino acids. MiXCR, run by TCRdb on the 5' RACE reads, gives a single entry per CDR3 protein. Seen here are about 38,000 distinct CDR3 sequences, roughly 11% observed once, and the top ten hold 3% to 4.5%. Material for sequencing was PBMCs. The chain carries TRBV20-1 and TRBJ1-6, with D perhaps TRBD1 (5 bases). This clonotype originated in a man aged 55 to 70 with HTLV-1-associated myelopathy (HAM/TSP). CDR3 DNA sequence: TGCAGTGCTTCAAGCAGGGACGGTTCACCCCTCCACTTT. Amino acids: CSASSRDGSPLHF.